The sequence of this T cell receptor (beta chain) was determined in a study of CD8+CD57+ T cells in acquired aplastic anemia. Study context: Sorted CD4+ plus CD8+ cells gave DNA averaging roughly 3.5 ug.

Germline V lookup: CDR1 DFQATT, CDR2 SNEGSKA (reference sequence). This CDR3 is 12 amino acids long. The ends were cut back, 5 bases at V and 5 bases at J, with 12 bases in the middle. General study results and limits: Between the patient and control groups, CD8+ Simpson's diversity did not differ significantly. Patients shared some 30 CD8+ CDR3 sequences with controls.

As concerns this clonotype: Its antigen is not identified.

TCR beta VDJ combinations and CDR3 sequences were profiled from genomic DNA. TCRdb re-derived calls from the reads in MiXCR, one entry per CDR3 protein. The sample records roughly 250,000 distinct CDR3 sequences, around 82% being singletons. Patients chosen for sequencing had CD8+CD57+ cells that had expanded, as shown by flow cytometry. This chain joins TRBV20-1 and TRBJ1-1; perhaps TRBD1 as D (5 bases). The sequenced material came from sorted CD4+, CD8+, or CD8+CD57+ T cells (not recorded which) from PBMCs. This receptor was identified in a human donor with aplastic anemia. The CDR3 here is CSALFGATEAFF. DNA for the CDR3: TGCAGTGCTCTTTTTGGGGCAACTGAAGCTTTCTTT.